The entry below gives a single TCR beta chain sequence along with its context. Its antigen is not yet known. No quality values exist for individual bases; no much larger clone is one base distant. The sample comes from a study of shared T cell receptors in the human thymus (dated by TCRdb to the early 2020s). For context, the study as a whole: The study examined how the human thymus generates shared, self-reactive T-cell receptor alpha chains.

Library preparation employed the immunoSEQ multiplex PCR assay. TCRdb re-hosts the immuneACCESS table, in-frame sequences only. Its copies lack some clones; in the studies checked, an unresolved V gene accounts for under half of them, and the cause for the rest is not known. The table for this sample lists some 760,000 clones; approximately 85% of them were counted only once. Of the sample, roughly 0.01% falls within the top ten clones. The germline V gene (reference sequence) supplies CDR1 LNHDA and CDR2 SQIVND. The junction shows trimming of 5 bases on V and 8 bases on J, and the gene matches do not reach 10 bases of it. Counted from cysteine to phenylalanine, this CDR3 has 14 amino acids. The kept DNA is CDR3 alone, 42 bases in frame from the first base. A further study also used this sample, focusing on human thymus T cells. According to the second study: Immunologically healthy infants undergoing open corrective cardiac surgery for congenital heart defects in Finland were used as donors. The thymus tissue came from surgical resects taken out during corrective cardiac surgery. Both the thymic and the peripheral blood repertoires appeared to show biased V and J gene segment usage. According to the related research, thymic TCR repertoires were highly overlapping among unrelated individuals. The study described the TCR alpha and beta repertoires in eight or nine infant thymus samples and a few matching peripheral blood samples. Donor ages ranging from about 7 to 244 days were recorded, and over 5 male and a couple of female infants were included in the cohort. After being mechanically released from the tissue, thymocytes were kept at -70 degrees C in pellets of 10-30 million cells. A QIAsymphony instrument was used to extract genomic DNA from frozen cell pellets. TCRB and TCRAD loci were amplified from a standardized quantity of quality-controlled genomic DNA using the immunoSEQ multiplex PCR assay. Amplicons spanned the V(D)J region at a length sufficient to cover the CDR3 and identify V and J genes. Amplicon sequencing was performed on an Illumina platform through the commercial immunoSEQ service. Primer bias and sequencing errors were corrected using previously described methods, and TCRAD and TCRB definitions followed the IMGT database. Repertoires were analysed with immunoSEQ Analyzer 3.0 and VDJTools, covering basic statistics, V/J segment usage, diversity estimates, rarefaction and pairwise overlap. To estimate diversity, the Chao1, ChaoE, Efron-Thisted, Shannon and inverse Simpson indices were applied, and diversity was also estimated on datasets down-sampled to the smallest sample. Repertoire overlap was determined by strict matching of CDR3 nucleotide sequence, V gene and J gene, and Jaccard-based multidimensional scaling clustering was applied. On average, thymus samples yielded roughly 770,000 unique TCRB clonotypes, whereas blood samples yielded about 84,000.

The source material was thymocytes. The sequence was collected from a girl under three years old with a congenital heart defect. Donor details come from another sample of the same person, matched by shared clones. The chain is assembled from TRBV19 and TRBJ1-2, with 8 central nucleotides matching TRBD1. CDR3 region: CASSYKDRGGGYTF. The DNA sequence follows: TGTGCCAGTAGTTATAAAGACAGGGGAGGCGGCTACACCTTC.